Presented here are 23 T cell receptor beta chains from one specimen sequenced in a study of blood T cell repertoires in COVID-19. Clones were read by immunoSEQ multiplex PCR, and TCRdb kept only the in-frame ones, dropping some. Counted here are 8,500 or so clones, 80% occurring once; the ten biggest clones make up 7% to 9.5%. Sequencing was carried out using peripheral blood. The receptors were gathered from a man between 65 and 79 years old with active COVID-19.

The chain recombines TRBV18 with TRBJ2-7; no firm D call. Germline V CDR1 and CDR2: KGHSH, LQKENI. CDR3 length equals 13 residues. V lost 3 bases to trimming and J lost 6 bases, with 12 bases between them. This CDR3 reads CASSPGVASEQYF. The CDR3 region has the DNA TGTGCCAGCTCACCGGGCGTGGCCTCCGAGCAGTACTTC.

The chain recombines TRBV9 with TRBJ2-7; TRBD2 agrees at 9 bases. V was clipped by 4 bases and J by 6 bases; unmatched bases: 14. Germline CDR1 SGDLS, CDR2 YYNGEE. The CDR3 sequence is 16 residues long. The CDR3 loop reads CASSLTWASGKGEQYF. The CDR3 nucleotides are TGTGCCAGCAGCCTAACTTGGGCTAGCGGGAAGGGCGAGCAGTACTTC.

The genes are TRBV19 and TRBJ2-2, with 8 bases that match TRBD1. The CDR3 is 14 residues long. In germline, CDR1 is LNHDA, CDR2 SQIVND (reference sequence). The ends lost 11 bases at V and 4 bases at J; junction bases unmatched: 9. CDR3 amino acids: CAAGRGRLTGELFF. CDR3 bases: TGTGCCGCGGGCAGGGGGCGCCTCACCGGGGAGCTGTTTTTT.

The V and J genes are TRBV30 and TRBJ1-6; no definite D call. Trimming pared 6 bases from V and 5 bases from J, leaving 11 bases between. Germline CDR1 reads GTSNPN; CDR2 reads SVGIG (reference sequence). The CDR3 covers 13 residues. CDR3 protein: CACHDGNNSPLHF. DNA of the CDR3: TGTGCCTGCCACGACGGGAATAATTCACCCCTCCACTTT.

There are a few counts of this clone. V gene TRBV7-2 combines with J gene TRBJ1-5, with D possibly matching TRBD1 (5 bases). The ends were cut back, 1 base at V and 5 bases at J, with 12 bases in the middle. There are 15 residues in the CDR3. Germline V gene lookup returns CDR1 SGHTA and CDR2 FQGNSA. CDR3 DNA sequence: TGTGCCAGCAGCTTAGTGGCAGGGAGGGATCAGCCCCAGCATTTT. Protein product: CASSLVAGRDQPQHF.

The chain employs TRBV15 and TRBJ2-5; perhaps TRBD2 as D (5 bases). CDR3 size: 15 residues. V was trimmed by 0 bases and J by 5 bases, leaving 13 bases between them. Germline V gives CDR1 LNHNV, CDR2 YYDKDF (reference sequence). This CDR3 is CATSRERGLLETQYF. CDR3 DNA: TGTGCCACCAGCAGAGAGAGAGGACTCCTGGAGACCCAGTACTTC.

This clone has a single count. V usage is TRBV5-1 and J usage is TRBJ1-1; the D gene is possibly TRBD1 (5 bases). Germline V gene sequence: CDR1 SGHRS, CDR2 YFSETQ. The CDR3 is 14 residues long. Trimming stripped 4 bases from V and 1 base from J, with 11 bases between. CDR3 amino acids: CASSVGPGNTEAFF. The CDR3 nucleotides are TGCGCCAGCAGCGTGGGGCCGGGGAACACTGAAGCTTTCTTT. The full variable domain, with the rest looked up from reference TRBV5-1 and TRBJ1-1, is KAGVTQTPRYLIKTRGQQVTLSCSPISGHRSVSWYQQTPGQGLQFLFEYFSETQRNKGNFPGRFSGRQFSNSRSEMNVSTLELGDSALYLCASSVGPGNTEAFFGQGTRLTVV.

The chain has TRBV6-2 or TRBV6-3 and TRBJ2-3; 8 bases align to TRBD2. This CDR3 comprises 13 residues. The ends lost 6 bases at V and 7 bases at J; junction bases unmatched: 6. Germline V gene lookup returns CDR1 MNHEY and CDR2 SVGEGT. The CDR3: CASSPGLVHTQYF. CDR3 nucleotides: TGTGCCAGCAGCCCGGGACTAGTCCATACGCAGTATTTT.

This clone was seen a few times. V gene TRBV19 combines with J gene TRBJ2-3; the D gene is possibly TRBD1 (6 bases). The V end was cut by 6 bases, the J end by 6 bases, with 7 bases between. Looked up from germline, CDR1 is LNHDA and CDR2 is SQIVND (reference sequence). The CDR3 length is 11 residues. This CDR3 reads CASRRGDTQYF. As DNA, the CDR3 is TGTGCCAGTAGGAGGGGGGATACGCAGTATTTT. The whole variable domain, remainder taken from reference TRBV19 and TRBJ2-3, is DGGITQSPKYLFRKEGQNVTLSCEQNLNHDAMYWYRQDPGQGLRLIYYSQIVNDFQKGDIAEGYSVSREKKESFPLTVTSAQKNPTAFYLCASRRGDTQYFGPGTRLTVL.

This clone was seen once. The chain links TRBV18 to TRBJ1-1, with 9 bases aligning to TRBD1. The germline CDR1 and CDR2 sequences are KGHSH and LQKENI. This CDR3 has 15 residues. The J segment lost 1 base and the V segment lost 8 bases, leaving 8 bases of the junction unmatched. In DNA, the CDR3 is TGTGCCAGCCAAGGACAGGGGCACGGGAACACTGAAGCTTTCTTT. Its translation: CASQGQGHGNTEAFF.

CDR3: CASSRPGGALAKNIQYF. The DNA for the CDR3 is TGTGCCAGCAGCCGTCCTGGAGGGGCCTTAGCCAAAAACATTCAGTACTTC. The V call is TRBV6-4, the J call TRBJ2-4; tentative D call: TRBD2 (6 bases). Trimming took off 6 bases at V and 0 bases at J, with 18 bases between the two ends. Germline CDR1 and CDR2: MRHNA and SNTAGT. This CDR3 region has 17 residues.

The chain links TRBV9 to TRBJ2-1; 12 bases line up with TRBD1. V dropped 3 bases and J dropped 8; count of bases not matched to a gene: 15. This CDR3 has 18 amino acids. The germline CDR1 and CDR2 sequences are SGDLS and YYNGEE. The CDR3 region is CASSAPFGTGGARDEQFF. CDR3 nucleotides: TGTGCCAGCAGCGCCCCCTTTGGGACAGGGGGCGCGAGGGATGAGCAGTTCTTC.

The CDR3 sequence: CASNAGLPGDYGYTF. In DNA, the CDR3 is TGTGCCAGCAACGCGGGCCTCCCGGGGGACTATGGCTACACCTTC. This chain uses TRBV19 with TRBJ1-2; a possible D gene is TRBD1 (5 bases). Trimming pared 9 bases from V and 3 bases from J, leaving 20 bases between. Germline V gene sequence: CDR1 LNHDA, CDR2 SQIVND (reference sequence). This CDR3 is 15 amino acids long.

In DNA, the CDR3 is TGTGCCAGCGGACTGAGGAGCACAGATACGCAGTATTTT. Translation gives CASGLRSTDTQYF. The V and J genes are TRBV6-5 and TRBJ2-3; D may be TRBD2 (5 bases). Germline-derived CDR1 and CDR2 are MNHEY and SVGAGI. The CDR3 is made up of 13 amino acids. The ends were cut back, 8 bases at V and 0 bases at J, with 9 bases in the middle.

The genes are TRBV6-5 and TRBJ2-3; 7 bases agree with TRBD2. CDR1 is MNHEY and CDR2 is SVGAGI in the germline V gene. The trim removed 7 bases at V and 3 bases at J, leaving 10 bases unmatched. CDR3 size: 15 residues. The CDR3 spells CASTVVRGGTDTQYF. In nucleotides, the CDR3 is TGTGCCAGCACTGTGGTAAGGGGAGGGACAGATACGCAGTATTTT.

The chain carries TRBV7-8 and TRBJ2-4, with TRBD2 matching 14 bases. The germline CDR1 and CDR2 sequences are SGHVS and FQNEAQ. CDR3 length: 19 amino acids. The V gene end was trimmed by 1 base and the J gene end by 6 bases; junction bases not matched to a gene: 11. The CDR3 is CASSLGGTSGRRRGNIQYF. The CDR3 nucleotides read TGTGCCAGCAGCTTAGGAGGGACTAGCGGGAGACGGAGGGGAAACATTCAGTACTTC.

CDR3 in DNA: TGCGCCAGCAGCCAAGGGGGGACTAGCTTCATTATTCAGTACTTC. Translating gives CASSQGGTSFIIQYF. The chain combines TRBV4-1 with TRBJ2-4; 9 bases line up with TRBD2. V lost 1 base to trimming and J lost 10 bases; unmatched junction nucleotides: 8. CDR1 MGHRA and CDR2 YSYEKL come from the germline V gene. The CDR3 has 15 residues.

J is TRBJ1-2 and V is TRBV3-1 (or the pseudogene TRBV3-2); 7 bases align to TRBD1. The germline CDR1 and CDR2 sequences are LGHDT and YNNKEL (reference sequence). The CDR3 is made up of 17 amino acids. The ends lost 3 bases at V and 0 bases at J; junction bases unmatched: 10. CDR3 loop: CASSQANRGPTNYGYTF. The DNA of the CDR3 is TGTGCCAGCAGCCAGGCTAACAGGGGACCTACTAACTATGGCTACACCTTC.

This clone has more than one count but fewer than ten. The chain links TRBV27 to TRBJ2-3; the D is unclear. CDR3 length: 11 amino acids. V was pared by 5 bases and J by 4 bases, with 4 bases between. Germline V gene lookup returns CDR1 MNHEY and CDR2 SMNVEV (reference sequence). DNA of the CDR3: TGTGCCAGCAGTCGGGCAGATACGCAGTATTTT. Translated: CASSRADTQYF.

CDR3: CASSEIAETSTDTQYF. The CDR3 DNA reads as TGCGCCAGCAGTGAGATAGCGGAAACTAGCACAGATACGCAGTATTTT. This rearrangement joins TRBV10-2 to TRBJ2-3; maybe TRBD2 (6 bases). Per germline, CDR1 WSHSY and CDR2 SAAADI. The CDR3 consists of 16 residues. The germline V and J ends were trimmed by 2 bases and 0 bases, with 12 bases remaining between them.

The chain combines TRBV9 with TRBJ2-1; 8 nucleotides line up with TRBD2. The CDR3 covers 14 residues. Germline assignment: CDR1 SGDLS and CDR2 YYNGEE. J gave up 10 bases and V 2 bases, and 8 bases lay outside the gene matches. As DNA, the CDR3 is TGTGCCAGCAGCGTGGTAGCGGGGCTGGGGGAGCAGTTCTTC. As protein: CASSVVAGLGEQFF.

The chain employs TRBV10-2 and TRBJ2-7; 7 bases map to TRBD2. CDR1 is WSHSY and CDR2 is SAAADI in the germline V gene. The CDR3 contains 16 residues. J was trimmed by 2 bases and V by 0 bases; bases with no gene match: 7. CDR3 loop: CASSESRAGVTYEQYF. Here the CDR3 DNA reads TGCGCCAGCAGTGAGTCAAGGGCGGGAGTTACCTACGAGCAGTACTTC.

V usage is TRBV6-5 and J usage is TRBJ1-4, with D unresolved. Germline CDR1 is MNHEY and CDR2 is SVGAGI. The V end was cut by 7 bases, the J end by 3 bases, with 12 bases between. This CDR3 has 14 residues. CDR3 protein: CASNIGLSNEKLFF. The CDR3 coding sequence is TGTGCCAGCAACATCGGACTATCTAATGAAAAACTGTTTTTT.